This T cell receptor beta chain was observed in a study of Graves' ophthalmopathy and Graves' hyperthyroidism. Exclusion applied to patients with other autoimmune diseases, uncontrolled infections, pregnancy or lactation. This CDR3 has 14 residues. The germline V gene encodes CDR1 SGHVS and CDR2 FNYEAQ. The V gene lost 4 bases and the J gene lost 3 bases, with 10 bases spanning the gap. The TCR beta CDR3 regions underwent amplification from RNA transcripts. First-round RT-PCR relied on HTBI primers, and a second-round multiplex PCR came next. MiXCR was run by TCRdb on the multiplex PCR reads, yielding one entry per CDR3 protein. The sample yields 600,000 to 700,000 distinct CDR3 sequences, just over 40% seen once.

V and J are TRBV7-6 and TRBJ1-5, with D unclear. The sequence was collected from an adult man with Graves' ophthalmopathy. Specimen: peripheral blood. CDR3: CASSYGRPNQPQHF. The CDR3 DNA follows: TGTGCCAGCAGCTACGGCAGGCCCAATCAGCCCCAGCATTTT.